This paragraph covers one T cell receptor beta chain sequence. These data come from a study of cytomegalovirus exposure and HLA in healthy donors. The germline V gene has CDR1 MNHEY and CDR2 SVGAGI. The CDR3 loop spans 15 amino acids. V shed 4 bases and J shed 1 base, with 12 bases lying between them. Both 60 Vbeta primers and 13 Jbeta primers went into the PCR. Only in-frame clones appear in the TCRdb table, and some are missing; sequencing was by immunoSEQ multiplex PCR. The table records some 110,000 clones, around three quarters of them present only once. The chain is built from TRBV6-5 and TRBJ2-3; possibly TRBD2 for D (5 bases). Sequencing was done on a sample of PBMCs. The clonotype was recovered from a man aged 25 to 45 in good health and CMV-seropositive. CDR3 nucleotides: TGTGCCAGCAGTTTACGGGGAGAAGGCACAGATACGCAGTATTTT. Translating it yields CASSLRGEGTDTQYF.